What follows is one TCR beta chain and its context. The sample comes from a study of CD8 T cells in Susac syndrome. Reverse transcription used roughly 0.45 to 1 ug RNA and random hexamers. From the immunoSEQ multiplex PCR reads, TCRdb called clonotypes with MiXCR, one entry per CDR3 protein. The repertoire includes 85,000 to 95,000 distinct CDR3 sequences, roughly 94% of them detected once, and 0.3% to 0.35% sits in the top ten. The TCR originated in a human donor with Susac syndrome. The sequencing sample was made of CD4+ T cells from PBMCs.

The CDR3 region is CASSLWDRGKSQPQHF. The DNA for the CDR3 is TGTGCCAGCAGCTTGTGGGACAGGGGAAAGAGTCAGCCCCAGCATTTT. This chain uses TRBV5-6 with TRBJ1-5, with 10 positions matching TRBD1. This CDR3 spans 16 amino acids. V lost 1 base and J lost 6; bases outside the gene matches: 7. Germline V CDR1 and CDR2: SGHDT, YYEEEE. The whole variable domain, remainder taken from reference TRBV5-6 and TRBJ1-5, is DAGVTQSPTHLIKTRGQQVTLRCSPKSGHDTVSWYQQALGQGPQFIFQYYEEEERQRGNFPDRFSGHQFPNYSSELNVNALLLGDSALYLCASSLWDRGKSQPQHFGDGTRLSIL.